This TCR beta chain appears in the sequencing data of a study of OX40 agonist ivuxolimab in advanced cancers. Study-level findings and limits: Partial responders dosed at 0.1-3.0 mg/kg displayed clonal expansion ranking among the lowest.

V gave up 1 base and J gave up 0 bases, with 11 bases separating them. The CDR3 extends over 16 amino acids. Germline lookup yields CDR1 SGHKS and CDR2 YYEKEE (reference sequence). With regard to this clone: Its antigen is still unknown.

Clones were sequenced by immunoSEQ multiplex PCR, and TCRdb holds only the in-frame ones, with some missing. The sample comprises about 19,000 clones, 86% of which are singletons, and about a sixth rests with the top ten. This chain uses TRBV5-5 with TRBJ1-5; D not certain. This material consisted of CD4+ or CD8+ T cells sorted from blood, taken in a trial of the OX40 agonist ivuxolimab. The clonotype originates from an adult with an advanced solid tumor such as melanoma, head and neck, liver or kidney cancer. CDR3 sequence reads: CASSLNGLYSNQPQHF. The CDR3 coding sequence is TGTGCCAGCAGCTTGAACGGACTTTATAGCAATCAGCCCCAGCATTTT.